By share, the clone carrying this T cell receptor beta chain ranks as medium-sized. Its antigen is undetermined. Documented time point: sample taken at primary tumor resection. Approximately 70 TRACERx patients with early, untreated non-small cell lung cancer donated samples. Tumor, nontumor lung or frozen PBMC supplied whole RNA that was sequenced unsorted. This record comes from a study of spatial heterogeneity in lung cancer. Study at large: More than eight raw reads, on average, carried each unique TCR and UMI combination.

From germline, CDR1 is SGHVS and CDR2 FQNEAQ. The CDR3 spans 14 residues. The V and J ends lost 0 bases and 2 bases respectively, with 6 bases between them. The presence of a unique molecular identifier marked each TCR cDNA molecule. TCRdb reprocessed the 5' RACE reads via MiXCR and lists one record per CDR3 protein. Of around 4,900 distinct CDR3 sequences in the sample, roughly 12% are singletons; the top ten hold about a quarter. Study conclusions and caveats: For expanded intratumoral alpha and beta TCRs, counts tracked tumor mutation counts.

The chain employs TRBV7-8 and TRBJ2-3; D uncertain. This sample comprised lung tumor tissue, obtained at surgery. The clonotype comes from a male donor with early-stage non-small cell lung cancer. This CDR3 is CASSLAVPTDTQYF. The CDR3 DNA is TGTGCCAGCAGCTTAGCGGTTCCCACAGATACGCAGTATTTT.